This is a list of T cell receptor beta chains from one sample in a study of blood T cells in healthy people across ages. TCRdb re-called the 5' RACE reads with MiXCR, one entry per CDR3 protein. The sample carries 660,000 or so distinct CDR3 sequences, roughly 53% recorded once. The source material was blood. Receptors originate from a man between 60 and 70 years old in good health. Both conserved end residues are part of each CDR3. The order of the fields is J gene, V gene, clone size, D gene, CDR3 DNA, CDR3 protein. The D gene is left open where the match is weak. Size tells how often a clone was seen (once, few, many) or the class of an expanded clone, and some rows leave it out.

j_gene: TRBJ2-7; v_gene: TRBV20-1; abundance: .; d_gene: .; CDR3nt: TGCAGTGTAAGGGGGGGGAGCTCCTACGAGCAGTACTTC; CDR3aa: CSVRGGSSYEQYF
j_gene: TRBJ2-1; v_gene: TRBV20-1; abundance: .; d_gene: .; CDR3nt: TGCAGTGCTAGTCGAGGGGTTTTCTACAATGAGCAGTTCTTC; CDR3aa: CSASRGVFYNEQFF
j_gene: TRBJ2-5; v_gene: TRBV28; abundance: .; d_gene: .; CDR3nt: TGTGCCAGCAGTTTACGACACCCGTACCAAGAGACCCAGTACTTC; CDR3aa: CASSLRHPYQETQYF
j_gene: TRBJ2-3; v_gene: TRBV12-3/TRBV12-4; abundance: few; d_gene: .; CDR3nt: TGTGCCAGCAGTTGGCTAACACCGAGTGGCACAGATACGCAGTATTTT; CDR3aa: CASSWLTPSGTDTQYF
j_gene: TRBJ2-5; v_gene: TRBV29-1; abundance: many; d_gene: .; CDR3nt: TGCAGCGTCGTGAGGGGAGAGACCCAGTACTTC; CDR3aa: CSVVRGETQYF
j_gene: TRBJ2-5; v_gene: TRBV4-1; abundance: .; d_gene: TRBD2; CDR3nt: TGCGCCAGCAGCCGGGAAACTACCAGCGGGGGCGTGGGGGAGACCCAGTACTTC; CDR3aa: CASSRETTSGGVGETQYF
j_gene: TRBJ2-3; v_gene: TRBV24-1; abundance: .; d_gene: .; CDR3nt: TGTGCCACCAGTGACCCGGAGACAGATACGCAGTATTTT; CDR3aa: CATSDPETDTQYF
j_gene: TRBJ2-6; v_gene: TRBV7-9; abundance: few; d_gene: .; CDR3nt: TGTGCCAGCAGCGATGACAGGTCTGGGGCCAACGTCCTGACTTTC; CDR3aa: CASSDDRSGANVLTF
j_gene: TRBJ2-1; v_gene: TRBV28; abundance: .; d_gene: .; CDR3nt: TGTGCCAGCAGTTTAGGGACGGACCCACTCCGGGAGCAGTTCTTC; CDR3aa: CASSLGTDPLREQFF
j_gene: TRBJ1-4; v_gene: TRBV9; abundance: .; d_gene: .; CDR3nt: TGTGCCAGCAGCGTAGAAGGGGTCACTAATGAAAAACTGTTTTTT; CDR3aa: CASSVEGVTNEKLFF
j_gene: TRBJ2-1; v_gene: TRBV3-1; abundance: .; d_gene: TRBD2; CDR3nt: TGTGCCAGCAGCCGGATAGCGGGGGGGTACAATGAGCAGTTCTTC; CDR3aa: CASSRIAGGYNEQFF
j_gene: TRBJ1-2; v_gene: TRBV5-1; abundance: few; d_gene: .; CDR3nt: TGCGCCAGCAGCTTGGTACAGGTTAACTATGGCTACACCTTC; CDR3aa: CASSLVQVNYGYTF
j_gene: TRBJ2-7; v_gene: TRBV7-8; abundance: once; d_gene: .; CDR3nt: TGTGCCAGCAGCTTGGGGAAATCCTACGAGCAGTACTTC; CDR3aa: CASSLGKSYEQYF
j_gene: TRBJ2-1; v_gene: TRBV12-3/TRBV12-4; abundance: .; d_gene: TRBD1; CDR3nt: TGTGCCAGCAGCTCCCGGGACAGGGGAGTGGGTGAGCAGTTCTTC; CDR3aa: CASSSRDRGVGEQFF
j_gene: TRBJ1-2; v_gene: TRBV6-5; abundance: .; d_gene: .; CDR3nt: TGTGCCAGCAGTTCCCCAAGTGGACAGTCCCACTATGGCTACACCTTC; CDR3aa: CASSSPSGQSHYGYTF
j_gene: TRBJ1-1; v_gene: TRBV19; abundance: .; d_gene: .; CDR3nt: TGTGCCAGTAGTATAGAGGTTAACACTGAAGCTTTCTTT; CDR3aa: CASSIEVNTEAFF
j_gene: TRBJ2-1; v_gene: TRBV4-1; abundance: .; d_gene: TRBD2; CDR3nt: TGCGCCAGCAGACGCCTTTTTAGCGGGGGCGTCCTACTCTATGAGCAGTTCTTC; CDR3aa: CASRRLFSGGVLLYEQFF
j_gene: TRBJ2-7; v_gene: TRBV20-1; abundance: .; d_gene: TRBD2; CDR3nt: TGCAGTGCCCAACTAGCGGGGTACGAGCAGTACTTC; CDR3aa: CSAQLAGYEQYF
j_gene: TRBJ1-5; v_gene: TRBV7-9; abundance: many; d_gene: TRBD1; CDR3nt: TGTGCCAGCAGCTTAGATACAGGGGCGATCAATCAGCCCCAGCATTTT; CDR3aa: CASSLDTGAINQPQHF
j_gene: TRBJ2-3; v_gene: TRBV5-1; abundance: .; d_gene: .; CDR3nt: TGCGCCAGCAGCCCCTTCGAGGGAAAGGCGACAGATACGCAGTATTTT; CDR3aa: CASSPFEGKATDTQYF
j_gene: TRBJ2-5; v_gene: TRBV9; abundance: few; d_gene: .; CDR3nt: TGTGCCAGCAGCGTAGATGGCAGGGGCCAGACCCAGTACTTC; CDR3aa: CASSVDGRGQTQYF
j_gene: TRBJ2-7; v_gene: TRBV18; abundance: .; d_gene: .; CDR3nt: TGTGCCAGCTCACACACAGAGAGGAACTCCTACGAGCAGTACTTC; CDR3aa: CASSHTERNSYEQYF
j_gene: TRBJ2-1; v_gene: TRBV4-2; abundance: .; d_gene: TRBD1; CDR3nt: TGTGCCAGCAGCCAAGAATCTGACAGGGCAAATGAGCAGTTCTTC; CDR3aa: CASSQESDRANEQFF